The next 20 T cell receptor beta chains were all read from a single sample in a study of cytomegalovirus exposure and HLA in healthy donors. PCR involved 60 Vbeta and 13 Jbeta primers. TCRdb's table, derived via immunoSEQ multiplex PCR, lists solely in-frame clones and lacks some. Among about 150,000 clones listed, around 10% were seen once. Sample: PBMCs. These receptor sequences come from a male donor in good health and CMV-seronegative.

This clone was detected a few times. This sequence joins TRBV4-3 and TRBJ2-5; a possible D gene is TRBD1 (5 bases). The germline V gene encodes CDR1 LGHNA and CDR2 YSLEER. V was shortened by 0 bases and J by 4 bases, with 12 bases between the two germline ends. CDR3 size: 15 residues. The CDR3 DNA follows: TGCGCCAGCAGCCAAGATAGCCAGGGTGGAGAGACCCAGTACTTC. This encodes CASSQDSQGGETQYF.

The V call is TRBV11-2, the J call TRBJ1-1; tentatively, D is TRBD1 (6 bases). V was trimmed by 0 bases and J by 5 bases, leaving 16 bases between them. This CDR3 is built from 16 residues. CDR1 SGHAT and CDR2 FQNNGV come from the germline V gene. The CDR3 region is CASSLDWQGRRTEAFF. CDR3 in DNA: TGTGCCAGCAGCTTAGATTGGCAGGGGCGGCGGACTGAAGCTTTCTTT.

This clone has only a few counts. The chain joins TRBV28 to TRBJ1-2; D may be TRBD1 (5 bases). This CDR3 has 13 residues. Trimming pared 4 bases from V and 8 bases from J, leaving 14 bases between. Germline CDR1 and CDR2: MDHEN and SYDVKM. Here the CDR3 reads CASSWADTRGYTF. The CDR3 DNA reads TGTGCCAGCAGTTGGGCGGACACTCGGGGCTACACCTTC.

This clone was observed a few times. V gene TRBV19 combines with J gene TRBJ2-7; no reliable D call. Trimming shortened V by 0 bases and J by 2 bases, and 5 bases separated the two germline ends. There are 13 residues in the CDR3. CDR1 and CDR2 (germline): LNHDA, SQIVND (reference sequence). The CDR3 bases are TGTGCCAGTAGTATAGAGGCCGCCTACGAGCAGTACTTC. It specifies CASSIEAAYEQYF.

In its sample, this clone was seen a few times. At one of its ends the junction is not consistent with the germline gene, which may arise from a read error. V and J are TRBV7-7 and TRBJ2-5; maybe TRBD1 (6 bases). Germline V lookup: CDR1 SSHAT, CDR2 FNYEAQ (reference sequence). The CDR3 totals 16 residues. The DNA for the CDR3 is TGTGCTAGCAGCCCAGGACAGCAGCCACCGCAAGGGACCCAGTACTTC. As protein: CASSPGQQPPQGTQYF. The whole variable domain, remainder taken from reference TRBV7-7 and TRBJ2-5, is GAGVSQSPRYKVTKRGQDVTLRCDPISSHATLYWYQQALGQGPEFLTYFNYEAQPDKSGLPSDRFSAERPEGSISTLTIQRTEQRDSAMYRCASSPGQQPPQGTQYFGPGTRLLVL.

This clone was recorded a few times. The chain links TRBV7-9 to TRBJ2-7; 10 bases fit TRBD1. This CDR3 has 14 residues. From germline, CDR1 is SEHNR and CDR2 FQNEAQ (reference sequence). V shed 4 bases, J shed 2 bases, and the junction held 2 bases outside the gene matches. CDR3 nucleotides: TGTGCCAGCAGCTACGGGACAGGGGCCTACGAGCAGTACTTC. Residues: CASSYGTGAYEQYF.

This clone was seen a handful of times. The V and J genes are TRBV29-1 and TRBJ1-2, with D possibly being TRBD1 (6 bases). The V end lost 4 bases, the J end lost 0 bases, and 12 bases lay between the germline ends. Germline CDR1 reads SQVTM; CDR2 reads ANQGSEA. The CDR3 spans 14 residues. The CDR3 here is CSVVRGSTNYGYTF. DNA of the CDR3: TGCAGCGTTGTGAGGGGGTCGACTAACTATGGCTACACCTTC.

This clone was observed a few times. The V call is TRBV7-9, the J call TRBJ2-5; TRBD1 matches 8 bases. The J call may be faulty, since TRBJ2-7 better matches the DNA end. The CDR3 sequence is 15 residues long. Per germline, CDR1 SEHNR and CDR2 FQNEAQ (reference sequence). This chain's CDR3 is CASSSRTGSSYEQYF. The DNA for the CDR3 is TGTGCCAGCAGCTCCCGGACAGGGAGCTCCTACGAGCAGTACTTC.

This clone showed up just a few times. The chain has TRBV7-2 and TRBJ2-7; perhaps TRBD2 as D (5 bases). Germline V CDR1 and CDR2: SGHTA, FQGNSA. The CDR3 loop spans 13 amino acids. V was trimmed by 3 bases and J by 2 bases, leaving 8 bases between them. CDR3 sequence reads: CASSFGVTYEQYF. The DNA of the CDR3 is TGTGCCAGCAGCTTCGGGGTAACCTACGAGCAGTACTTC.

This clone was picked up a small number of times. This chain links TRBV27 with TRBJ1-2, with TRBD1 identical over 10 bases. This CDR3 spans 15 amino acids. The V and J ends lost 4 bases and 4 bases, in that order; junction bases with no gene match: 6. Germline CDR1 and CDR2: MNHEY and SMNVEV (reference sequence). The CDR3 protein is CASSSGQGGTYGYTF. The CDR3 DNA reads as TGTGCCAGCAGTTCCGGACAGGGGGGAACCTATGGCTACACCTTC.

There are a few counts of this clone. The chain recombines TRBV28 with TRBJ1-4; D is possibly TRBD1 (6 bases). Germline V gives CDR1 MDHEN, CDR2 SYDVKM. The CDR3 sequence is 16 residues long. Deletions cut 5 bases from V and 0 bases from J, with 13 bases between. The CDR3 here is CASSILYRATNEKLFF. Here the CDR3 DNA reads TGTGCCAGCAGTATCCTCTACAGGGCAACTAATGAAAAACTGTTTTTT.

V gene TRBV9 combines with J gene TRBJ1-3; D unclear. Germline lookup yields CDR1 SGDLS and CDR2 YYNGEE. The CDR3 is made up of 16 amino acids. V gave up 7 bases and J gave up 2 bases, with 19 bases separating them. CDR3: CASGMERGTTGNTIYF. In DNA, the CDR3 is TGTGCCAGCGGTATGGAACGGGGAACGACTGGAAACACCATATATTTT.

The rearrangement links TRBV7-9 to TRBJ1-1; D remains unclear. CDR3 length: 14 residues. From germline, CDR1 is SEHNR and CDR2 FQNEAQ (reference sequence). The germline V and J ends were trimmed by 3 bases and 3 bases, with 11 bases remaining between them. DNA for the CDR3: TGTGCCAGCAGCTTTTTAGAGGGCGACACTGAAGCTTTCTTT. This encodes CASSFLEGDTEAFF. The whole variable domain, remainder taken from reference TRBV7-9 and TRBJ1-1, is DTGVSQNPRHKITKRGQNVTFRCDPISEHNRLYWYRQTLGQGPEFLTYFQNEAQLEKSRLLSDRFSAERPKGSFSTLEIQRTEQGDSAMYLCASSFLEGDTEAFFGQGTRLTVV.

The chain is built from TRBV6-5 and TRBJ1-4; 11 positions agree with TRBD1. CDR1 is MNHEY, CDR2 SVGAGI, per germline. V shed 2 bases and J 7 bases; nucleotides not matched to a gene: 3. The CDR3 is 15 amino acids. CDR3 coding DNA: TGTGCCAGCAGTTACGGGACAGGGGGAGGTGAAAAACTGTTTTTT. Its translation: CASSYGTGGGEKLFF.

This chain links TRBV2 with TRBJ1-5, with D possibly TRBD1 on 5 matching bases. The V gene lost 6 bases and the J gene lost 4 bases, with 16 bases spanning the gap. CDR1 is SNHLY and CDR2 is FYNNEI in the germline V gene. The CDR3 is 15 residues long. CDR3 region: CASRGVGGPNQPQHF. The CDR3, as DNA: TGTGCCAGCAGGGGCGTGGGGGGTCCAAATCAGCCCCAGCATTTT. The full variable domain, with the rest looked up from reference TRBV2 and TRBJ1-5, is EPEVTQTPSHQVTQMGQEVILRCVPISNHLYFYWYRQILGQKVEFLVSFYNNEISEKSEIFDDQFSVERPDGSNFTLKIRSTKLEDSAMYFCASRGVGGPNQPQHFGDGTRLSIL.

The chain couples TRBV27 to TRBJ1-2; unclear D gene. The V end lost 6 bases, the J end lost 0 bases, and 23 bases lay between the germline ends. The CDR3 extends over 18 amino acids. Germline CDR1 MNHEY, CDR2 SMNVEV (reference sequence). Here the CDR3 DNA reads TGTGCCAGCAGAGAAACAGTTTCATCAGAAGAATCTAACTATGGCTACACCTTC. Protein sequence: CASRETVSSEESNYGYTF.

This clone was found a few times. The CDR3, as DNA: TGTGCCAGCAGCGCGGGACTAGGCGGCGATACGCAGTATTTT. Translated: CASSAGLGGDTQYF. J is TRBJ2-3 and V is TRBV5-4; TRBD2 agrees at 8 bases. Trimming took 4 bases from V and 6 from J; bases not matched to a gene: 7. Germline V gene sequence: CDR1 SGHNT, CDR2 YYREEE (reference sequence). The CDR3 runs to 14 residues.

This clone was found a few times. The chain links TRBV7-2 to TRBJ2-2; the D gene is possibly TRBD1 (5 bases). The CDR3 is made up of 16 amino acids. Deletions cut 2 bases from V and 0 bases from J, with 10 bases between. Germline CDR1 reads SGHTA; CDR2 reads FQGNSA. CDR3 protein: CASSLRGRPNTGELFF. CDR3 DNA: TGTGCCAGCAGCTTAAGGGGCAGGCCGAACACCGGGGAGCTGTTTTTT. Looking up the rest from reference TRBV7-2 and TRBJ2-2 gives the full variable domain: GAGVSQSPSNKVTEKGKDVELRCDPISGHTALYWYRQSLGQGLEFLIYFQGNSAPDKSGLPSDRFSAERTGGSVSTLTIQRTQQEDSAVYLCASSLRGRPNTGELFFGEGSRLTVL.

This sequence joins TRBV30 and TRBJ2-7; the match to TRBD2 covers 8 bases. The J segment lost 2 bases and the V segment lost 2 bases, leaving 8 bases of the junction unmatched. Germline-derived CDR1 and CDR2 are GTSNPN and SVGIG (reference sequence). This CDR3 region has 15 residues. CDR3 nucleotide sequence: TGTGCCTGGAGTTCTCGGACTAGCAGCCCCTACGAGCAGTACTTC. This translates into CAWSSRTSSPYEQYF. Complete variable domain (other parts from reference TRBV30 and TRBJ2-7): SQTIHQWPATLVQPVGSPLSLECTVEGTSNPNLYWYRQAAGRGLQLLFYSVGIGQISSEVPQNLSASRPQDRQFILSSKKLLLSDSGFYLCAWSSRTSSPYEQYFGPGTRLTVT.

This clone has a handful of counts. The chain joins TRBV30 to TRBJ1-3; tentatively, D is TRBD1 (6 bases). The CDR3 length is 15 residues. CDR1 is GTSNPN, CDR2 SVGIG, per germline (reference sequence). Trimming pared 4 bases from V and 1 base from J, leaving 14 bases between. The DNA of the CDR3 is TGTGCCTGGAAAAAAGCAGGGGCTTCTGGAAACACCATATATTTT. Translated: CAWKKAGASGNTIYF.